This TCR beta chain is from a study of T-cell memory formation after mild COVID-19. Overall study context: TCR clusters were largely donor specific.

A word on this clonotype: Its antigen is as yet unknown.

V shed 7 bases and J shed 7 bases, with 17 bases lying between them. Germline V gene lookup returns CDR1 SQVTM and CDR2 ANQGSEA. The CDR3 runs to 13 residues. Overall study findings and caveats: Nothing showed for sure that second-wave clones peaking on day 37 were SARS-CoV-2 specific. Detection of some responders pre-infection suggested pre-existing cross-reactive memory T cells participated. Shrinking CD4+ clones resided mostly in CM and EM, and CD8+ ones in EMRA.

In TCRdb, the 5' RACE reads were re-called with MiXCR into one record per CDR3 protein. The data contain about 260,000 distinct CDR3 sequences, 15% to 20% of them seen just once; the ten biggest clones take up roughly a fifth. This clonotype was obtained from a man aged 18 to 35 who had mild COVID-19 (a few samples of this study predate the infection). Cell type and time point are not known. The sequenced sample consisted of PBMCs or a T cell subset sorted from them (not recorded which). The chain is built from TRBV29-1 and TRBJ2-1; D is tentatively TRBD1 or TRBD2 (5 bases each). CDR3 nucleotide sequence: TGCAGCGACCATGGGACCACGCGAAATGAGCAGTTCTTC. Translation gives CSDHGTTRNEQFF.